The T cell receptor (beta chain) described here comes from a study of T cells after yellow fever vaccination. Regarding the study as a whole: Highly abundant clonotypes carried over from the bulk population could end up in FACS-sorted repertoires as contaminants. Weaker overall, the secondary response nonetheless peaked faster (day 5 versus 15). Clones from primary vaccination mostly reappeared after the booster (roughly 95% CD4, approximately 91% CD8).

As TCR cDNA was made by 5'RACE template switching, a universal primer site and UMIs were added. One entry per CDR3 protein results from TCRdb running MiXCR on the 5' RACE reads. The sample carries 620,000 or so distinct CDR3 sequences, 10% to 15% recorded once. The CDR3 runs 13 residues. Germline CDR1 reads SQVTM; CDR2 reads ANQGSEA. Trimming removed 8 bases from V and 0 bases from J; junction bases left unmatched: 4. This clonotype has just a few counts. Its antigen is unknown. The J gene is TRBJ2-5, the V gene TRBV29-1; 9 nucleotides agree with TRBD1. This clonotype was sampled from a man aged 25 to 45 who received the YFV17D yellow fever vaccine. This sample comprised PBMCs, obtained on the day of the yellow fever booster vaccination. The chain's CDR3 is CSSGQGNQETQYF. In DNA form, the CDR3 reads TGCAGCTCGGGACAGGGTAACCAAGAGACCCAGTACTTC.